Below are 8 T cell receptor beta chains sequenced from a single sample in a study of shared clonotypes between healthy human individuals. Clones were sequenced by immunoSEQ multiplex PCR, and TCRdb holds only the in-frame ones, with some missing. The sample shows about 2.3 million clones, 85% to 95% of them seen only once. Material: naive CD4+ T cells from PBMCs. The subset was: CD45RA+ positively selected. The receptors derive from a man aged 18 to 35 in good health. Some clones in this sample may be carry-over from other donors' samples.

V and J are TRBV11-3 and TRBJ2-1; unclear D gene. V lost 2 bases and J lost 3, with 14 bases in between. The CDR3 totals 16 residues. Germline lookup yields CDR1 SGHNT and CDR2 YENEEA. The CDR3: CASSLLKDAFYNEQFF. The CDR3 nucleotides are TGTGCCAGCAGCTTACTTAAGGACGCCTTCTACAATGAGCAGTTCTTC.

The V call is TRBV18, the J call TRBJ1-4; D gene ambiguous. This CDR3 is 16 amino acids long. CDR1 and CDR2 (germline): KGHSH, LQKENI. V shed 3 bases and J shed 0 bases, with 11 bases lying between them. CDR3 in DNA: TGTGCCAGCTCACCTGCAACGGCCGCAACTAATGAAAAACTGTTTTTT. It specifies CASSPATAATNEKLFF.

The J gene is TRBJ2-3, the V gene TRBV5-1; D might be TRBD1 (6 bases). Trimming stripped 2 bases from V and 3 bases from J, with 19 bases between. Looked up from germline, CDR1 is SGHRS and CDR2 is YFSETQ. This CDR3 is 17 amino acids long. The CDR3 coding sequence is TGCGCCAGCAGCTTAGGCCTCAGGGGCGGCACAACAGATACGCAGTATTTT. This sequence encodes CASSLGLRGGTTDTQYF.

This chain uses TRBV4-1 with TRBJ2-1; TRBD2 agrees at 7 bases. Germline V gives CDR1 MGHRA, CDR2 YSYEKL. With V trimmed by 0 bases and J by 8 bases, 13 bases remained unmatched. The CDR3 totals 17 residues. The CDR3 DNA is TGCGCCAGCAGCCAAGATTGGGAGGGAGACCCCACCGATGAGCAGTTCTTC. It codes for CASSQDWEGDPTDEQFF.

The V gene is TRBV4-3, the J gene TRBJ2-3, with D possibly TRBD2 on 6 matching bases. With 1 base removed from V and 0 bases from J, the gap between germline ends came to 11 bases. The CDR3 is 16 residues long. Germline V gives CDR1 LGHNA, CDR2 YSLEER. DNA for the CDR3: TGCGCCAGCAGCCAAGTTCGGGGGTCTAGCACAGATACGCAGTATTTT. Translation: CASSQVRGSSTDTQYF.

V and J are TRBV9 and TRBJ1-1, with a tentative D call TRBD1 (6 bases). V lost 3 bases to trimming and J lost 4 bases, with 13 bases between them. This CDR3 is 14 amino acids long. Germline loops: CDR1 SGDLS, CDR2 YYNGEE. The CDR3 DNA reads TGTGCCAGCAGCGCCGGGGGGCGAGGCACTGAAGCTTTCTTT. Amino acids: CASSAGGRGTEAFF.

The V call is TRBV18, the J call TRBJ2-5; 7 bases are shared with TRBD1. V was clipped by 1 base and J by 5 bases; unmatched bases: 7. From germline, CDR1 is KGHSH and CDR2 LQKENI. This CDR3 region has 15 residues. The CDR3 sequence is CASSPLLQGLETQYF. CDR3 in DNA: TGTGCCAGCTCACCACTATTACAGGGGCTGGAGACCCAGTACTTC.

This chain links TRBV18 with TRBJ2-7; D is perhaps TRBD1 (8 bases). Trimming cost V 6 bases and J 9 bases, with 30 bases left between them. The CDR3 sequence is 17 residues long. Germline V gene data show CDR1 as KGHSH and CDR2 as LQKENI. This CDR3 reads CASSPPAGGIWGGPQYF. CDR3 coding DNA: TGTGCCAGCTCCCCCCCGGCAGGGGGCATTTGGGGGGGACCGCAGTACTTC.